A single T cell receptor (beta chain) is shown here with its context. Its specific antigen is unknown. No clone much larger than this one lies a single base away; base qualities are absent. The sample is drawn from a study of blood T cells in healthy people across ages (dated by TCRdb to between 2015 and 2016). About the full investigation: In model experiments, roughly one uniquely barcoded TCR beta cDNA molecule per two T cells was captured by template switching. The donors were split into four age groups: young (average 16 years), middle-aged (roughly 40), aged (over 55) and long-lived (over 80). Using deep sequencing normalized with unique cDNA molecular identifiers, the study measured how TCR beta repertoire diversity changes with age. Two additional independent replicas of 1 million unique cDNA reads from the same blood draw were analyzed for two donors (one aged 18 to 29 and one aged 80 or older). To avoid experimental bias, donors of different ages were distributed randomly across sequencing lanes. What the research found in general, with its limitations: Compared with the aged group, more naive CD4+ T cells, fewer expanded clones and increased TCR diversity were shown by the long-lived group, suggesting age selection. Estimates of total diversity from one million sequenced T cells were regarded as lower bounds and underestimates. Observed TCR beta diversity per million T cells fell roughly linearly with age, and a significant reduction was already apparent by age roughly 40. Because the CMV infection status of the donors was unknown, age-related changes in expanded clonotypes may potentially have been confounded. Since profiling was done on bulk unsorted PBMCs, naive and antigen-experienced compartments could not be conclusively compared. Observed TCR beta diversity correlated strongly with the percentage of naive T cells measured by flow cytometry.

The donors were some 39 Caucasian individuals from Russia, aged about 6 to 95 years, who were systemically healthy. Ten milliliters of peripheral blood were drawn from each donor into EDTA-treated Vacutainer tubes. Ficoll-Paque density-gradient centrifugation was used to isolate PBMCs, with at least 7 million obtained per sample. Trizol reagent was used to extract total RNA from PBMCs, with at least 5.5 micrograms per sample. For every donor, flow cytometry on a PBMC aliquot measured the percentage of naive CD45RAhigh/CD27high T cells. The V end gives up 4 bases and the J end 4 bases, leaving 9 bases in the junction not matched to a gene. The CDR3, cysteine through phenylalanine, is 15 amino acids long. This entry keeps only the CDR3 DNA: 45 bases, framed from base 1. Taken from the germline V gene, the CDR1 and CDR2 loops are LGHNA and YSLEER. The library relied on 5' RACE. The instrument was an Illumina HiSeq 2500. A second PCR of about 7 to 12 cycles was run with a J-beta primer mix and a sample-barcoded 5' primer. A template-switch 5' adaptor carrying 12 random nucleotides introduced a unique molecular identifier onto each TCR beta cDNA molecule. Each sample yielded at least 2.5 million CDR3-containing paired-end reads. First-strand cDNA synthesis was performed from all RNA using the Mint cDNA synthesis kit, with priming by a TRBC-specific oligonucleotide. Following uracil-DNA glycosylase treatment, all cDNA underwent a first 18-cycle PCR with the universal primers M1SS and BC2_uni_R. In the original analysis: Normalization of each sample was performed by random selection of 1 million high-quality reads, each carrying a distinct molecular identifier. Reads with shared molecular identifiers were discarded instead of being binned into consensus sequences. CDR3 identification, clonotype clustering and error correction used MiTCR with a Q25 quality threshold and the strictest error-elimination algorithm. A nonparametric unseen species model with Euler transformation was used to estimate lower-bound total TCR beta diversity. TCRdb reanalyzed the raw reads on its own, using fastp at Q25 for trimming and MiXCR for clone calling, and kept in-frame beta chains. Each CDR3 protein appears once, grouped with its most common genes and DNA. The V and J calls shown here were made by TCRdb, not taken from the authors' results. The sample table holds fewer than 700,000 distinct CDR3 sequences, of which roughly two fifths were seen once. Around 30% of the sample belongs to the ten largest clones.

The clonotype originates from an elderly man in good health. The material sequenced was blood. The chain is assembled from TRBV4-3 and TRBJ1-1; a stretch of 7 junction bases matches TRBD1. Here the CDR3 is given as CASSRQTGMGTEAFF. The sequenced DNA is TGCGCCAGCAGCCGCCAGACAGGGATGGGCACTGAAGCTTTCTTT.